Listed here are 26 T cell receptor beta chains from one sample, sequenced in a study of PD-1 blockade in classical Hodgkin lymphoma. Every single patient, without exception, relapsed after autologous stem cell transplantation, and brentuximab vedotin exposure varied. Libraries were prepared by immunoSEQ multiplex PCR; TCRdb keeps only in-frame clonotypes and omits some of them. The repertoire includes tens of thousands of clones, 90% of them detected once, and 7.5% to 10% sits in the top ten. Here the sequenced sample was peripheral blood mononuclear cells (PBMCs), taken at baseline. The receptors were gathered from a human donor with classical Hodgkin lymphoma.

The rearrangement joins TRBV6-1 to TRBJ2-2; possible D gene TRBD1, 5 bases. The CDR3 is 14 residues long. V gave up 8 bases and J gave up 5 bases, with 15 bases separating them. Germline assignment: CDR1 MNHNS and CDR2 SASEGT. CDR3 protein: CASPGLGATGELFF. The CDR3 nucleotides are TGTGCCAGCCCTGGTCTTGGGGCAACCGGGGAGCTGTTTTTT.

This clone has more than one count but fewer than ten. This chain joins TRBV20-1 and TRBJ1-1, with 8 bases aligning to TRBD1. Germline V gives CDR1 DFQATT, CDR2 SNEGSKA (reference sequence). This CDR3 is built from 11 residues. Germline trimming cut 4 bases from V and 7 bases from J; bases unmatched to any gene: 2. CDR3 sequence reads: CSATGTGEAFF. In nucleotides, the CDR3 is TGCAGTGCTACCGGGACAGGTGAAGCTTTCTTT.

This clone was detected a few times. The V call is TRBV4-1, the J call TRBJ1-2; 7 bases match TRBD1. The length of the CDR3 is 16 residues. From germline, CDR1 is MGHRA and CDR2 YSYEKL. Losses at the gene ends were 0 bases for V and 7 bases for J; bases not matched to a gene: 11. The CDR3 DNA sequence: TGCGCCAGCAGCCAAGAGGGCAGGGGGGGGTTAAGTGGCTACACCTTC. Encoded protein: CASSQEGRGGLSGYTF.

DNA for the CDR3: TGTGCCATCGGTCCGGGGACTAGTGGCACAGATACGCAGTATTTT. Its protein is CAIGPGTSGTDTQYF. The V gene is TRBV10-3, the J gene TRBJ2-3; 8 bases map to TRBD2. Germline loops: CDR1 ENHRY, CDR2 SYGVKD. The CDR3 length is 15 residues. V lost 8 bases and J lost 1; bases outside the gene matches: 8.

This chain links TRBV25-1 with TRBJ1-6, with 10 bases identical to TRBD1. Germline-derived CDR1 and CDR2 are MGHDK and SYGVNS. After removal of 7 bases from V and 7 bases from J, the junction contained 16 bases not matched to a gene. The CDR3 covers 18 residues. As DNA, the CDR3 is TGTGCCAGCACCGAAACCACCGGGACAGGGGCTTTCAATTCACCCCTCCACTTT. Amino acid sequence: CASTETTGTGAFNSPLHF.

V is TRBV30 and J is TRBJ2-1; D remains ambiguous. V was pared by 0 bases and J by 6 bases, with 6 bases between. The CDR3 loop spans 12 amino acids. The V gene's germline CDR1 is GTSNPN and CDR2 SVGIG (reference sequence). DNA of the CDR3: TGTGCCTGGAGTGTACAAACCAATGAGCAGTTCTTC. Residues: CAWSVQTNEQFF.

The rearrangement joins TRBV6-5 to TRBJ2-5; D is unresolved. Germline CDR1 is MNHEY and CDR2 is SVGAGI. The CDR3 loop spans 14 amino acids. Between the trimmed V and J ends, which lost 4 bases and 4 bases, there was a span of 13 bases. The CDR3 spells CASSSQALSETQYF. Here the CDR3 DNA reads TGTGCCAGCAGTTCCCAGGCCCTATCAGAGACCCAGTACTTC.

The genes are TRBV4-1 and TRBJ1-3; no firm D call. CDR3 length: 15 residues. Per the germline V gene, CDR1 is MGHRA and CDR2 is YSYEKL. V gave up 2 bases and J gave up 0 bases, with 8 bases separating them. The CDR3 coding sequence is TGCGCCAGCAGCCAACCGGCGGACTCTGGAAACACCATATATTTT. It translates to CASSQPADSGNTIYF.

The V and J genes are TRBV7-8 and TRBJ2-7, with 9 bases aligning to TRBD1. J gave up 5 bases and V 5 bases, and 7 bases lay outside the gene matches. The CDR3 extends over 14 amino acids. Per the germline V gene, CDR1 is SGHVS and CDR2 is FQNEAQ. CDR3 loop: CASSQITGGDEQYF. The CDR3 coding sequence is TGTGCCAGCAGCCAAATCACAGGGGGCGACGAGCAGTACTTC.

This chain uses TRBV4-2 with TRBJ2-3, with 12 bases aligning to TRBD2. The CDR3 contains 20 residues. Per germline, CDR1 LGHNA and CDR2 YNFKEQ. The V gene end was trimmed by 0 bases and the J gene end by 5 bases; junction bases not matched to a gene: 15. The CDR3 sequence: CASSQDPLQTSGRLQDTQYF. CDR3 coding DNA: TGTGCCAGCAGCCAAGATCCCCTCCAAACTAGCGGGAGGTTACAAGATACGCAGTATTTT.

The genes are TRBV10-3 and TRBJ2-1; 11 positions match TRBD2. The CDR3 runs 14 residues. J gave up 5 bases and V 6 bases, and 3 bases lay outside the gene matches. The germline V gene has CDR1 ENHRY and CDR2 SYGVKD. The CDR3 protein is CAIRRLAGNNEQFF. The CDR3 coding sequence is TGTGCCATCAGACGACTAGCGGGGAACAATGAGCAGTTCTTC.

The chain recombines TRBV5-4 with TRBJ2-3; TRBD2 agrees at 7 bases. This CDR3 contains 15 residues. Germline V gene data show CDR1 as SGHNT and CDR2 as YYREEE (reference sequence). The ends lost 3 bases at V and 3 bases at J; junction bases unmatched: 7. CDR3 protein: CASSSTSELTDTQYF. The CDR3 DNA sequence: TGTGCCAGCAGCTCTACTAGCGAGTTGACAGATACGCAGTATTTT.

This clone was picked up a small number of times. This rearrangement joins TRBV27 to TRBJ2-7; 11 bases are shared with TRBD1. Germline CDR1 is MNHEY and CDR2 is SMNVEV (reference sequence). This CDR3 is built from 17 residues. With 7 bases clipped from V and 4 bases from J, the junction kept 15 bases outside the gene matches. CDR3 region: CASTQGQGASGQYEQYF. CDR3 nucleotides: TGTGCCAGCACTCAAGGACAGGGGGCTTCCGGTCAATACGAGCAGTACTTC.

The chain recombines TRBV27 with TRBJ2-1; D unresolved. The germline gives CDR1 MNHEY, CDR2 SMNVEV (reference sequence). Trimming cost V 6 bases and J 3 bases, with 9 bases left between them. The CDR3 sequence is 13 residues long. CDR3 DNA sequence: TGTGCCAGCAGCATTAGTCTCTACAATGAGCAGTTCTTC. This gives the protein CASSISLYNEQFF.

This clone was observed a single time. The V call is TRBV18, the J call TRBJ1-3; unclear D gene. This CDR3 region has 18 residues. CDR1 is KGHSH, CDR2 LQKENI, per germline. The V gene lost 6 bases and the J gene lost 3 bases, with 24 bases spanning the gap. This CDR3 reads CASSLGPGVTGRGNTIYF. The CDR3 DNA follows: TGTGCCAGCTCCCTGGGCCCCGGGGTGACCGGCCGTGGAAACACCATATATTTT.

The rearrangement joins TRBV7-9 to TRBJ1-1, with D possibly TRBD1 on 5 matching bases. CDR1 and CDR2 from the germline V gene are SEHNR and FQNEAQ (reference sequence). V was cut by 8 bases and J by 4 bases, with 8 bases left in between. The CDR3 contains 11 residues. DNA for the CDR3: TGTGCCAGCCTAGGGGCCACTGAAGCTTTCTTT. Protein sequence: CASLGATEAFF.

Only one count was recorded for this clone. The CDR3: CASTLRLAGYNEQFF. The CDR3 DNA is TGTGCCAGCACCCTACGACTAGCGGGATACAATGAGCAGTTCTTC. The rearrangement links TRBV27 to TRBJ2-1; 11 bases are a match to TRBD2. With V trimmed by 7 bases and J by 4 bases, 6 bases remained unmatched. Germline CDR1 MNHEY, CDR2 SMNVEV (reference sequence). The CDR3 loop spans 15 amino acids.

The rearrangement uses TRBV2 and TRBJ2-7; 11 positions agree with TRBD1. The CDR3 runs to 14 residues. Unmatched junction bases numbered 5, after V lost 6 bases and J lost 4 bases. The V gene's germline CDR1 is SNHLY and CDR2 FYNNEI. For the CDR3, the DNA is TGTGCCAGCAGCTCCGGGACAGGGGGGTACGAGCAGTACTTC. Translation gives CASSSGTGGYEQYF.

The CDR3 loop reads CASTQGVSPLHF. For the CDR3, the DNA is TGTGCCAGCACACAGGGGGTTTCACCCCTCCACTTT. The chain couples TRBV27 to TRBJ1-6; TRBD1 matches at 8 bases. Germline loops: CDR1 MNHEY, CDR2 SMNVEV (reference sequence). The CDR3 is made up of 12 amino acids. V lost 7 bases and J lost 9; bases outside the gene matches: 2.

This clone was picked up a small number of times. V is TRBV9 and J is TRBJ1-1; D unclear. The CDR3 is made up of 13 amino acids. Trimming removed 0 bases from V and 5 bases from J, with 8 bases in between. The germline gives CDR1 SGDLS, CDR2 YYNGEE. The CDR3 loop is CASSVDWRTEAFF. DNA for the CDR3: TGTGCCAGCAGCGTAGATTGGAGGACTGAAGCTTTCTTT. The entire variable domain, with the rest obtained from reference TRBV9 and TRBJ1-1, is as follows: DSGVTQTPKHLITATGQRVTLRCSPRSGDLSVYWYQQSLDQGLQFLIQYYNGEERAKGNILERFSAQQFPDLHSELNLSSLELGDSALYFCASSVDWRTEAFFGQGTRLTVV.

This clone has just a few counts. V gene TRBV6-5 combines with J gene TRBJ2-2; D may be TRBD1 or TRBD2 (6 bases each). Trimming shortened V by 4 bases and J by 4 bases, and 16 bases separated the two germline ends. The CDR3 runs 16 residues. Germline loops: CDR1 MNHEY, CDR2 SVGAGI. The CDR3 region is CASSFSTRGGTGELFF. The CDR3 bases are TGTGCCAGCAGTTTCTCGACCAGGGGAGGCACCGGGGAGCTGTTTTTT.

The chain couples TRBV7-2 to TRBJ2-6; 8 nucleotides line up with TRBD2. The CDR3 covers 17 residues. Germline CDR1 and CDR2: SGHTA and FQGNSA. V shed 1 base, J shed 2 bases, and the junction held 4 bases outside the gene matches. Here the CDR3 reads CASSLGLAGTGANVLTF. CDR3 DNA: TGTGCCAGCAGCTTAGGTTTAGCGGGAACTGGGGCCAACGTCCTGACTTTC. Together with reference TRBV7-2 and TRBJ2-6, the CDR3 gives the full variable domain: GAGVSQSPSNKVTEKGKDVELRCDPISGHTALYWYRQSLGQGLEFLIYFQGNSAPDKSGLPSDRFSAERTGGSVSTLTIQRTQQEDSAVYLCASSLGLAGTGANVLTFGAGSRLTVL.

The V gene is TRBV4-2, the J gene TRBJ1-4; D uncertain. Germline-derived CDR1 and CDR2 are LGHNA and YNFKEQ. V lost 2 bases to trimming and J lost 0 bases, with 10 bases between them. CDR3 length: 16 amino acids. The CDR3 loop reads CASSQRRIATNEKLFF. The CDR3 region has the DNA TGTGCCAGCAGCCAAAGGCGAATTGCAACTAATGAAAAACTGTTTTTT.

The chain is built from TRBV7-2 and TRBJ2-3; D is unclear. The CDR3 has 15 residues. From germline, CDR1 is SGHTA and CDR2 FQGNSA. V was clipped by 2 bases and J by 0 bases, with 9 bases between them. The chain's CDR3 is CASSLRGRSTDTQYF. Here the CDR3 DNA reads TGTGCCAGCAGCTTAAGAGGCAGGAGCACAGATACGCAGTATTTT.

The rearrangement links TRBV7-9 to TRBJ2-1; no clear D. V dropped 1 base and J dropped 0 bases, with 7 bases sitting between them. Germline V gene sequence: CDR1 SEHNR, CDR2 FQNEAQ (reference sequence). The CDR3 consists of 15 residues. CDR3 DNA sequence: TGTGCCAGCAGCTTAGTCGGCGGCTCCTACAATGAGCAGTTCTTC. It encodes CASSLVGGSYNEQFF.

This sequence joins TRBV9 and TRBJ2-7; perhaps TRBD2 as D (6 bases). This CDR3 is built from 15 residues. Germline assignment: CDR1 SGDLS and CDR2 YYNGEE. V lost 0 bases, J lost 5 bases, and 15 bases lay in between. Here the CDR3 reads CASSVDVGGPHEQYF. The CDR3 DNA reads as TGTGCCAGCAGCGTAGATGTGGGAGGTCCCCACGAGCAGTACTTC.